The 23 T cell receptor beta chains in this list originate from one sample, sequenced in a study of control samples from healthy donors and cancer patients. Clones were sequenced by immunoSEQ multiplex PCR, and TCRdb holds only the in-frame ones, with some missing. Of about 220,000 clones in the sample, around 94% were seen once. Input material: blood. The source of these receptors is a man between 50 and 59 years old in good health.

The chain combines TRBV12-3 or TRBV12-4 with TRBJ2-1; D gene ambiguous. The CDR3 has 13 residues. With 3 bases removed from V and 0 bases from J, the gap between germline ends came to 3 bases. The CDR3 is CASSFSSYNEQFF. The CDR3 DNA reads as TGTGCCAGCAGTTTCAGCTCCTACAATGAGCAGTTCTTC.

V is TRBV10-3 and J is TRBJ2-7; TRBD1 is a possible D gene (5 bases). The V gene lost 0 bases and the J gene lost 0 bases, with 12 bases spanning the gap. CDR1 is ENHRY and CDR2 is SYGVKD in the germline V gene. CDR3 length: 16 amino acids. The CDR3 DNA is TGTGCCATCAGTGAGTCTTGGGGCCATAGCTCCTACGAGCAGTACGTC. It encodes CAISESWGHSSYEQYV.

The rearrangement uses TRBV28 and TRBJ1-5; tentative D call: TRBD1 (6 bases). The CDR3 extends over 13 amino acids. V was shortened by 8 bases and J by 6 bases, with 14 bases between the two germline ends. The germline gives CDR1 MDHEN, CDR2 SYDVKM. CDR3 DNA sequence: TGTGCCAGCGGTACTCAGGGGTTTCAGCCCCAGCATTTT. Amino acids: CASGTQGFQPQHF.

The CDR3 is CASSLLQGGFGYTF. CDR3 bases: TGTGCCAGCAGCTTGTTGCAGGGAGGGTTTGGCTACACCTTC. This chain uses TRBV5-6 with TRBJ1-2, with a weak D call TRBD1 (5 bases). Trimming cost V 1 base and J 7 bases, with 14 bases left between them. Germline V CDR1 and CDR2: SGHDT, YYEEEE. The CDR3 is 14 residues long.

This chain links TRBV30 with TRBJ1-2; no clear D. The CDR3 extends over 10 amino acids. The V end was cut by 1 base, the J end by 7 bases, with 4 bases between. The germline V gene has CDR1 GTSNPN and CDR2 SVGIG (reference sequence). CDR3 residues: CAWSGFGYTF. CDR3 DNA sequence: TGTGCCTGGAGTGGTTTTGGCTACACCTTC.

The chain employs TRBV3-1 (or the pseudogene TRBV3-2) and TRBJ1-1; 8 nucleotides align to TRBD1. Trimming at V came to 3 bases and at J to 4 bases, leaving 10 bases not matched to a gene. In germline, CDR1 is LGHDT, CDR2 YNNKEL (reference sequence). The CDR3 is 16 amino acids. As DNA, the CDR3 is TGTGCCAGCAGCCACGATCCCACAGGGGGAACCACTGAAGCTTTCTTT. It specifies CASSHDPTGGTTEAFF.

CDR3 protein: CAITQDRQNTEAFF. Written as DNA, the CDR3 is TGTGCCATCACTCAAGACAGACAGAACACTGAAGCTTTCTTT. V gene TRBV10-3 combines with J gene TRBJ1-1, with TRBD1 as a possible D gene (5 bases). V was trimmed by 7 bases and J by 1 base, leaving 13 bases between them. This CDR3 contains 14 residues. Germline V lookup: CDR1 ENHRY, CDR2 SYGVKD.

About this clone itself: A junction boundary mismatches the germline segment, possibly from a read error. The chain recombines TRBV28 with TRBJ2-4; D is perhaps TRBD2 (5 bases). This CDR3 comprises 13 residues. Germline V lookup: CDR1 MDHEN, CDR2 SYDVKM. This CDR3 reads CASRSKLGEGLHF. The CDR3, as DNA: TGTGCCAGCAGGTCAAAACTGGGCGAGGGCCTCCACTTC.

V usage is TRBV11-1 and J usage is TRBJ2-1; maybe TRBD2 (5 bases). This CDR3 is built from 16 residues. Germline V gene sequence: CDR1 SGHAT, CDR2 FQDESV (reference sequence). V lost 4 bases, J lost 0 bases, and 13 bases lay in between. The CDR3 DNA reads TGTGCCAGCAGCTCCCCAAGCGGCGGCTCCTACAATGAGCAGTTCTTC. Translated: CASSSPSGGSYNEQFF. Full variable domain (remainder filled in from reference TRBV11-1 and TRBJ2-1): EAEVAQSPRYKITEKSQAVAFWCDPISGHATLYWYRQILGQGPELLVQFQDESVVDDSQLPKDRFSAERLKGVDSTLKIQPAELGDSAMYLCASSSPSGGSYNEQFFGPGTRLTVL.

The chain combines TRBV4-1 with TRBJ2-7; the D gene is possibly TRBD2 (6 bases). The CDR3 is 15 residues long. Germline V CDR1 and CDR2: MGHRA, YSYEKL. Trimming took off 1 base at V and 2 bases at J, with 12 bases between the two ends. The CDR3 loop reads CASSQVGTGPYEQYF. The CDR3 DNA reads as TGCGCCAGCAGCCAAGTCGGGACTGGCCCCTACGAGCAGTACTTC.

CDR3: CASSFGNTEAFF. The CDR3 nucleotides are TGTGCCAGCAGCTTCGGGAACACTGAAGCTTTCTTT. V is TRBV7-9 and J is TRBJ1-1; D not certain. This CDR3 contains 12 residues. With 3 bases removed from V and 1 base from J, the gap between germline ends came to 3 bases. The germline V gene encodes CDR1 SEHNR and CDR2 FQNEAQ (reference sequence).

V is TRBV27 and J is TRBJ1-1; 7 nucleotides align to TRBD1. CDR3 length: 15 residues. Germline V CDR1 and CDR2: MNHEY, SMNVEV (reference sequence). After removal of 7 bases from V and 0 bases from J, the junction contained 8 bases not matched to a gene. The CDR3 DNA reads TGTGCCAGCATGAGTAGAGGGGGCCTGAACACTGAAGCTTTCTTT. Its translation is CASMSRGGLNTEAFF.

The chain has TRBV5-4 and TRBJ1-4; a weak D match, TRBD1 (5 bases). This CDR3 has 15 residues. Deletions cut 4 bases from V and 5 bases from J, with 15 bases between. CDR1 is SGHNT and CDR2 is YYREEE in the germline V gene (reference sequence). The CDR3 nucleotides are TGTGCCAGCAGCCGGTGGGACGGACCGAATGAAAAACTGTTTTTT. It codes for CASSRWDGPNEKLFF.

The genes are TRBV6-1 and TRBJ1-5; 8 positions match TRBD1. CDR3 length: 19 amino acids. The germline gives CDR1 MNHNS, CDR2 SASEGT. V gave up 2 bases and J gave up 6 bases; unmatched junction bases: 18. The CDR3 nucleotides are TGTGCCAGCAGTGAAAAAGATCCGGGACAGGTCAAAGCGGGTCAGCCCCAGCATTTT. It encodes CASSEKDPGQVKAGQPQHF.

The chain uses TRBV5-6 and TRBJ1-2, with a weak D call TRBD1 (5 bases). The CDR3 length is 13 residues. Germline CDR1 is SGHDT and CDR2 is YYEEEE. V was pared by 5 bases and J by 4 bases, with 12 bases between. This CDR3 is CASSKEQVYGYTF. CDR3 in DNA: TGTGCCAGCAGTAAAGAACAGGTCTATGGCTACACCTTC.

This sequence joins TRBV27 and TRBJ1-6; tentatively, D is TRBD1 (5 bases). V was clipped by 8 bases and J by 0 bases, with 17 bases between them. This CDR3 spans 17 amino acids. CDR1 and CDR2 from the germline V gene are MNHEY and SMNVEV (reference sequence). The CDR3 bases are TGTGCCAGCCAGGCACGCAGGGAAAGCTCCTATAATTCACCCCTCCACTTT. Amino acid sequence: CASQARRESSYNSPLHF.

With respect to this clone: The sample contains more than one DNA sequence encoding this CDR3. The CDR3 nucleotides read TGCGCCAGCAGCGACCCCAACACTGAAGCTTTCTTT. Protein: CASSDPNTEAFF. V is TRBV5-1 and J is TRBJ1-1, with unresolved D. Per the germline V gene, CDR1 is SGHRS and CDR2 is YFSETQ. The CDR3 totals 12 residues. Trimming shortened V by 4 bases and J by 2 bases, and 6 bases separated the two germline ends.

J is TRBJ2-2 and V is TRBV5-1, with 10 bases matching TRBD2. V lost 2 bases to trimming and J lost 6 bases; unmatched junction nucleotides: 4. Germline lookup yields CDR1 SGHRS and CDR2 YFSETQ. The CDR3 sequence is 15 residues long. DNA for the CDR3: TGCGCCAGCAGCTTTAGCGGGGGGCTCCCCGGGGAGCTGTTTTTT. Translating it yields CASSFSGGLPGELFF.

This chain joins TRBV6-6 and TRBJ1-5, with a tentative D call TRBD1 (6 bases). The length of the CDR3 is 13 residues. V gave up 10 bases and J gave up 7 bases, with 17 bases separating them. The V gene's germline CDR1 is MNHNY and CDR2 SVGAGI (reference sequence). For the CDR3, the DNA is TGTGCCACCGGGAGAAACAGGGAACAGCCCCAGCATTTT. It specifies CATGRNREQPQHF.

The chain joins TRBV12-3 or TRBV12-4 to TRBJ1-3; the D is unclear. CDR3 length: 13 amino acids. Trimming shortened V by 6 bases and J by 2 bases, and 8 bases separated the two germline ends. The chain's CDR3 is CASRPVPGNTIYF. CDR3 coding DNA: TGTGCCAGCAGACCGGTTCCTGGAAACACCATATATTTT.

The CDR3 loop is CASRQGTEAFF. CDR3 nucleotide sequence: TGCGCCAGCAGGCAGGGCACTGAAGCTTTCTTT. The chain combines TRBV5-1 with TRBJ1-1, with D perhaps TRBD1 (5 bases). Germline-derived CDR1 and CDR2 are SGHRS and YFSETQ. V was clipped by 5 bases and J by 4 bases, with 6 bases between them. The CDR3 is made up of 11 amino acids.

This chain uses TRBV5-1 with TRBJ2-7; D uncertain. Per the germline V gene, CDR1 is SGHRS and CDR2 is YFSETQ. The CDR3 extends over 14 amino acids. V shed 1 base and J shed 0 bases, with 8 bases lying between them. The CDR3 here is CASSLFGGSYEQYF. The CDR3 bases are TGCGCCAGCAGCTTGTTCGGCGGCTCCTACGAGCAGTACTTC.

The chain is built from TRBV3-1 (or the pseudogene TRBV3-2) and TRBJ2-1; TRBD1 aligns across 9 bases. Germline loops: CDR1 LGHDT, CDR2 YNNKEL (reference sequence). The CDR3 covers 13 residues. V dropped 1 base and J dropped 10; count of bases not matched to a gene: 2. The CDR3 is CASSQGGQGEQFF. CDR3 nucleotides: TGTGCCAGCAGCCAAGGGGGACAGGGCGAGCAGTTCTTC.